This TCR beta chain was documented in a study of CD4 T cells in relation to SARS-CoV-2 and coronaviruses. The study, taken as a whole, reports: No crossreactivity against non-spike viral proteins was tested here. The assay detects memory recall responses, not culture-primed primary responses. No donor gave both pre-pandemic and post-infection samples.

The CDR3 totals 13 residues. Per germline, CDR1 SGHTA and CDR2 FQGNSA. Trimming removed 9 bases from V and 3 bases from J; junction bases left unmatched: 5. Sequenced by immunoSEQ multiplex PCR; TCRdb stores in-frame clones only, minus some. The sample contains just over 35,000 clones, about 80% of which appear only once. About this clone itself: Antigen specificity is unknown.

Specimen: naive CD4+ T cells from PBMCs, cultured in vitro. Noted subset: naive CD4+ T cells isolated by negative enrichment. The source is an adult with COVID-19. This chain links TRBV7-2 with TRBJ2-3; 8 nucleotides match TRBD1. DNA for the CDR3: TGTGCCAGGACGGACAGGGCGACAGATACGCAGTATTTT. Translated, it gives CARTDRATDTQYF.